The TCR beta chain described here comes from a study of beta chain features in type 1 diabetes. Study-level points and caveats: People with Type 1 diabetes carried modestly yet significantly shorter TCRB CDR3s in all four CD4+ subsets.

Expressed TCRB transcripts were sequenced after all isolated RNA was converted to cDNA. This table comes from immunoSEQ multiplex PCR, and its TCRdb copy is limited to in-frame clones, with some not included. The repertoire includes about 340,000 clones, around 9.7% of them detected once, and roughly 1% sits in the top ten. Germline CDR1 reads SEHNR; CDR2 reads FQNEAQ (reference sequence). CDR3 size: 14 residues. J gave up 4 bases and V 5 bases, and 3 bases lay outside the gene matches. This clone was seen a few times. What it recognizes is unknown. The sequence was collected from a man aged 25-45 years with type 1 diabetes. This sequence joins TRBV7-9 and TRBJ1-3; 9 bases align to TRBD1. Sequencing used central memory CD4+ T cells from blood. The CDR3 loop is CASSPDRGGNTIYF. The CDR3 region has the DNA TGTGCCAGCAGCCCGGACAGGGGAGGAAACACCATATATTTT.